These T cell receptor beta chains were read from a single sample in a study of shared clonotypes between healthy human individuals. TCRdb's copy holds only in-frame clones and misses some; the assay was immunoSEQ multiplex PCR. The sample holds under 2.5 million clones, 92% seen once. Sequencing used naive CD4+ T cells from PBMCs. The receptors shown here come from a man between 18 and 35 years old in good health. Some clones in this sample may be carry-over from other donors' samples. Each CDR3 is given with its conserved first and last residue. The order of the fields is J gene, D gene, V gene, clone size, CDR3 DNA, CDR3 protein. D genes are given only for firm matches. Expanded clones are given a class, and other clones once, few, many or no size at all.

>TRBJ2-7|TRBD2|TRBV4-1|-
TGCGCCAGCAGCCAATCACCGACTAGCGGGATCTACGAGCAGTACTTC
CASSQSPTSGIYEQYF
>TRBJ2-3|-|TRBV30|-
TGTGCCTGGAGTGTGCTTGTGGCCGCGACAGATACGCAGTATTTT
CAWSVLVAATDTQYF
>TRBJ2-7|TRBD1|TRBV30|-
TGTGCCTGGACCGGGACAGGGGCCCCCGGTGAGCAGTACTTC
CAWTGTGAPGEQYF
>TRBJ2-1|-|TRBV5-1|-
TGCGCCAGCAGCCAGTCGGCCGGGTACTCCTACAATGAGCAGTTCTTC
CASSQSAGYSYNEQFF
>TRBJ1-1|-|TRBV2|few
TGTGCCAGGAGAACTGAAAACACTGAAGCTTTCTTT
CARRTENTEAFF
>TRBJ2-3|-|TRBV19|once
TGTGCCAGTGTGGAGGGGACGGGAGATACGCAGTATTTT
CASVEGTGDTQYF
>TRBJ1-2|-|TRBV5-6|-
TGTGCCAGCAGCTTGGTGGACGGTGGCTACACCTTC
CASSLVDGGYTF
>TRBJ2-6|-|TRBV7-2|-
TGTGCCAGCAGCTTAGCCCCAGGGTCTGCTGGGGCCAACGTCCTGACTTTC
CASSLAPGSAGANVLTF
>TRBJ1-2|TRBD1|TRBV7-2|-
TGTGCCAGCAGCTCGGACAGGGCGGGAGGCTACACCTTC
CASSSDRAGGYTF
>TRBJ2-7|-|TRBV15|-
TGTGCCACCAGCCGAGTGCTGGGGTCATCCTACGAGCAGTACTTC
CATSRVLGSSYEQYF
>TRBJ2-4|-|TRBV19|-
TGTGCCAGTAGTATCTCAGAAGGGACCCTATTCAAAAACATTCAGTACTTC
CASSISEGTLFKNIQYF
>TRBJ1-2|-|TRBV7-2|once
TGTGCCAGCAGCTTAGCAGGGAGTTCGGGCTACACCTTC
CASSLAGSSGYTF
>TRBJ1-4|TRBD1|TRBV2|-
TGTGCCAGCAGAGGGGACAGGAGAGAAAAACTGTTTTTT
CASRGDRREKLFF
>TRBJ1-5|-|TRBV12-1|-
TGTGCCAGCAGCTTAAGCGGCCTCTGTTTCAATCAGCCCCAGGGTGAGCCCCAGCATTTT
CASSLSGLCFNQPQGEPQHF
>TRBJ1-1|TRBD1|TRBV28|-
TGTGCCAGCAGTTTACCGGGACAGGTGAACACTGAAGCTTTCTTT
CASSLPGQVNTEAFF
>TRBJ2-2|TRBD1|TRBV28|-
TGTGCCAGCAGTCCCAGGGGCAGGGGGACCGGGGAGCTGTTTTTT
CASSPRGRGTGELFF
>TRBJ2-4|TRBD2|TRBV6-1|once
TGTGCCAGCAGCGCTAGCGGGAGGGCCGCGGACATTCAGTACTTC
CASSASGRAADIQYF
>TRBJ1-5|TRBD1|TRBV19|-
TGTGCCAGTAGCACAACAGGGGGCAATCAGCCCCAGCATTTT
CASSTTGGNQPQHF
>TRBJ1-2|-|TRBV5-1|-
TGCGCCAGCAGCTTGGGTGCAGCCCCGAGGGGCTACACCTTC
CASSLGAAPRGYTF
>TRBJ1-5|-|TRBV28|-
TGTGCCAGCAGAACCCTCCCGTGGTCTAGCAATCAGCCCCAGCATTTT
CASRTLPWSSNQPQHF
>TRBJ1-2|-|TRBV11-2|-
TGTGCCAGCAGTGCCCAGCAGGGTCTGGATGGCTACACCTTC
CASSAQQGLDGYTF
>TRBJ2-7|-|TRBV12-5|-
TGTGCTAGTGGTCTTCCCAAAATATATGACAGGACCATCCCCTACGAGCAGTACTTC
CASGLPKIYDRTIPYEQYF
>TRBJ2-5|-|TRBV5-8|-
TGTGCCAGCAGCGGGGGATACCAAGAGACCCAGTACTTC
CASSGGYQETQYF
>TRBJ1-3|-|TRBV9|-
TGTGCCAGCAGCGTAGGCGGTAGCTCTGGAAACACCATATATTTT
CASSVGGSSGNTIYF
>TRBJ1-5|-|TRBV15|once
TGTGCCACCAGCAGAGTTAGGGGGATACAGCCCCAGCATTTT
CATSRVRGIQPQHF
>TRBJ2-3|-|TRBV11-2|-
TGTGCCAGCAGCTTAAGTGTGGGATCCACAGATACGCAGTATTTT
CASSLSVGSTDTQYF
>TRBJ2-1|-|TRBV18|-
TGTGCCAGCTCATCAGGGGGTTATAGACTAGCTCCCTCCAAAACGTACAATGAGCAGTTCTTC
CASSSGGYRLAPSKTYNEQFF
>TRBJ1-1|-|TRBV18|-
TGTGCCAGCTCACCCGACGGGAACACTGAAGCTTTCTTT
CASSPDGNTEAFF
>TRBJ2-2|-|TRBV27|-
TGTGCCAGCAGCCTTGCCGGGCGTGCCACCGGGGAGCTGTTTTTT
CASSLAGRATGELFF
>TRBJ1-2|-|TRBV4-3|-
TGCGCCAGCAGCCGCCGGCCGGGGACGGATGGCTACACCTTC
CASSRRPGTDGYTF
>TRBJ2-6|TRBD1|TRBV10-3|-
TGTGCCATCAGCGGACAGGGGAGTGCTGGGGCCAACGTCCTGACTTTC
CAISGQGSAGANVLTF
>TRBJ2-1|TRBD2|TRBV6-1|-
TGTGCCAGCAGTGAAACCAGCGGGAGCTACAATGAGCAGTTCTTC
CASSETSGSYNEQFF
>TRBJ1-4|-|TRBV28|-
TGTGCCAGCAGTTTAGTCACCCGGGCTAATGAAAAACTGTTTTTT
CASSLVTRANEKLFF
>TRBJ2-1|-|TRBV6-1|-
TGTGCCAGCAGACGCGGACAGTACAATGAGCAGTTCTTC
CASRRGQYNEQFF
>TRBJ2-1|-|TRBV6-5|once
TGTGCCGGACCATCCGGTCCTCGGTTCTTC
CAGPSGPRFF
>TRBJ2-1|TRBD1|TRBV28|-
TGTGCCAGCAGCTATACCTTGGACAGGTCCAATGAGCAGTTCTTC
CASSYTLDRSNEQFF
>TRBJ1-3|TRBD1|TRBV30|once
TGTGCCTGGAGTCTGAGGACAGGCCTCTCTGGAAACACCATATATTTT
CAWSLRTGLSGNTIYF
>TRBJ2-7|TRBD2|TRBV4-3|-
TGCGCCAGCAGCCAGGGGTGGACTAGCGGGATTAGCGAGCAGTACTTC
CASSQGWTSGISEQYF
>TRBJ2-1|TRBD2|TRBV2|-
TGTGCCAGCAAGGGACTAGCGGGGAGTGCCCCCTACAATGAGCAGTTCTTC
CASKGLAGSAPYNEQFF
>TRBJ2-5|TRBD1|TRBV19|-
TGTGCCAGTAGTTTTGGGACAGGGCGAAGGGAGACCCAGTACTTC
CASSFGTGRRETQYF
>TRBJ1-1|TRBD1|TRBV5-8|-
TGTGCCAGCAGCCATAGGGACAGTGAAGCTTTCTTT
CASSHRDSEAFF
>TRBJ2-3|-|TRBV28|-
TGTGCCAGCAGTTGGGTTGGCGACCGCTCCACAGATACGCAGTATTTT
CASSWVGDRSTDTQYF
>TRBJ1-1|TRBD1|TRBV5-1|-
TGCGCCAGCAGCCTACAGGGGGGGAACACTGAAGCTTTCTTT
CASSLQGGNTEAFF
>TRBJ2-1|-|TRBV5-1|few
TGCGCCAGCAGCTTGGCCGGCAATGAGCAGTTCTTC
CASSLAGNEQFF
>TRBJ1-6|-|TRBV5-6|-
TGTGCCAGCAGCATTTCCTATAATTCACCCCTCCACTTT
CASSISYNSPLHF
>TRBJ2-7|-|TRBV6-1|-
TGTGCCAGCAGTGAAGCACTGACACTCTACGAGCAGTACTTC
CASSEALTLYEQYF
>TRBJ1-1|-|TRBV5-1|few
TGCGCCAGCAGCTTAAACCTGAACACTGAAGCTTTCTTT
CASSLNLNTEAFF
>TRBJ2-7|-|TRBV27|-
TGTGCCAGCAGCGTACCGGGACAACTCTACGAGCAGTACTTC
CASSVPGQLYEQYF
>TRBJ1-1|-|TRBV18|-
TGTGCCAGCTCACCTACCGGGGGCACTGAAGCTTTCTTT
CASSPTGGTEAFF
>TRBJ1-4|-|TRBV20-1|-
TGCAGTGCTAGCGATGAAAAACTGTTTTTT
CSASDEKLFF
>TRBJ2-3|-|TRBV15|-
TGTGCCACCAGCAGGGTGACAGGCCTACTCACAGATACGCAGTATTTT
CATSRVTGLLTDTQYF
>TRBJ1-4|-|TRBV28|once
TGTGCCAGCATCGCGGGCCCTGGACGGGAAAAACTGTTTTTT
CASIAGPGREKLFF
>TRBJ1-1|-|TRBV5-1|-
TGCGCCAGCAGCTTGGCCAGGGGAAGAGACTTTAACACTGAAGCTTTCTTT
CASSLARGRDFNTEAFF
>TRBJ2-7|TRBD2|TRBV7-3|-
TGTGCCAGCAGCAAAACTAGCGGGAGTTTAGTCAACGAGCAGTACTTC
CASSKTSGSLVNEQYF
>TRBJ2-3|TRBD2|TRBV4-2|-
TGTGCCAGCAGCCCACTGTTCGGGGAGGGAACAGATACGCAGTATTTT
CASSPLFGEGTDTQYF